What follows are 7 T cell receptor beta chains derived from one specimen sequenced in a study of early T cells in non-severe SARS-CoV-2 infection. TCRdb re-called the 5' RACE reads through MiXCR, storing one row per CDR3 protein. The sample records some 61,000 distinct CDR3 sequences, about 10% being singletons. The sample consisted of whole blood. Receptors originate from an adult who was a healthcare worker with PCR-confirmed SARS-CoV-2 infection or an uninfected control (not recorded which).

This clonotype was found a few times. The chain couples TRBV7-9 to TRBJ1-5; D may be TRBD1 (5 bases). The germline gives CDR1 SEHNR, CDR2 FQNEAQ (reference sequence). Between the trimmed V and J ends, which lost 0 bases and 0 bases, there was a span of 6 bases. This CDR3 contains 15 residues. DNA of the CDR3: TGTGCCAGCAGCTTAGCGGGGGGTAGCAATCAGCCCCAGCATTTT. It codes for CASSLAGGSNQPQHF.

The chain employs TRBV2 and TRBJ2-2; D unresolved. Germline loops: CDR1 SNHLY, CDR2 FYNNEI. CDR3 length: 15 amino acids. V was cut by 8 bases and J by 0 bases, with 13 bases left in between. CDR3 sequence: CASAPERANTGELFF. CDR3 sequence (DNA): TGTGCCAGCGCCCCAGAGCGAGCGAACACCGGGGAGCTGTTTTTT.

The CDR3 loop is CSVATGMETQYF. The CDR3 DNA reads as TGCAGCGTAGCTACAGGGATGGAGACCCAGTACTTC. V is TRBV29-1 and J is TRBJ2-5, with D maybe TRBD1 (6 bases). The V gene lost 6 bases and the J gene lost 5 bases, with 13 bases spanning the gap. Per the germline V gene, CDR1 is SQVTM and CDR2 is ANQGSEA. The CDR3 is 12 amino acids.

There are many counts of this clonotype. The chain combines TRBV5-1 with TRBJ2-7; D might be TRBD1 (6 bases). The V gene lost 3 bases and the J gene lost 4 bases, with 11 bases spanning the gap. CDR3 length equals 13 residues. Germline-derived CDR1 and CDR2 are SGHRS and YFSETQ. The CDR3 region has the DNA TGCGCCAGCAGCTGGAAACAGGGATACGAGCAGTACTTC. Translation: CASSWKQGYEQYF.

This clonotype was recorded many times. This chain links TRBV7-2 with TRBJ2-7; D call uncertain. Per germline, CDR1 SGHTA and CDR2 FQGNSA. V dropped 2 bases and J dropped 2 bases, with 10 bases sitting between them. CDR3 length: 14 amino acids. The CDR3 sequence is CASSLSSTPYEQYF. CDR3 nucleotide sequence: TGTGCCAGCAGCTTATCATCCACGCCCTACGAGCAGTACTTC.

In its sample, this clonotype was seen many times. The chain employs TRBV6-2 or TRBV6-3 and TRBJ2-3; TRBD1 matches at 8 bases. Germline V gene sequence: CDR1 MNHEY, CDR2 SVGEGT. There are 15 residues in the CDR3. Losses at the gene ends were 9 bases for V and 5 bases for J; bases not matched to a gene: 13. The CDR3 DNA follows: TGTGCCAGTGGGGCACATCGACAGGGGCAAGATACGCAGTATTTT. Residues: CASGAHRQGQDTQYF.

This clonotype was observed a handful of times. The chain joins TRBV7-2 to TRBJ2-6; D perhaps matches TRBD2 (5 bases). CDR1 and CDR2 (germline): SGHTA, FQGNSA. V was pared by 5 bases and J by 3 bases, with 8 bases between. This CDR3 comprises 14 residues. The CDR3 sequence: CASSLLGGANVLTF. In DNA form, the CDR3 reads TGTGCCAGCAGCCTACTAGGTGGGGCCAACGTCCTGACTTTC.